This T cell receptor (beta chain) is from a study of OX40 agonist ivuxolimab in advanced cancers. In the study overall: Of mixed ages from about 23 to 85 and averaging 60 years, the group was around 78% male. Previous treatment with anti-PD-1, anti-PD-L1 or anti-CTLA-4 therapy was allowed; 40% had received some. Study-wide points: The mean number of expanded clones was higher in CD8+ T cells than in CD4+. Clonal expansion from baseline to week 6 occurred in both CD4+ and CD8+ T cells.

The CDR3 spans 16 residues. CDR1 and CDR2 from the germline V gene are MNHEY and SMNVEV (reference sequence). The V segment lost 5 bases and the J segment 2 bases; nucleotides outside the gene matches: 5. Here immunoSEQ multiplex PCR was the method, and the copy in TCRdb shows in-frame clones only, minus some. The repertoire holds 50,000 to 75,000 clones, approximately 90% seen once, with roughly 20% in the top ten. Details on this clone: Its antigen remains unknown.

The material sequenced was CD4+ or CD8+ T cells sorted from blood, taken in a trial of the OX40 agonist ivuxolimab. The chain joins TRBV27 to TRBJ2-5; TRBD2 matches 13 bases. The clonotype was recovered from an adult with an advanced solid tumor such as melanoma, head and neck, liver or kidney cancer. CDR3 DNA: TGTGCCAGCAGTCCGACTAGCGGGGGGTTGCAAGAGACCCAGTACTTC. Its translation is CASSPTSGGLQETQYF.